Listed below are T cell receptor beta chains from one sample, sequenced in a study of blood T cell repertoires in COVID-19. Here immunoSEQ multiplex PCR was the method, and the copy in TCRdb shows in-frame clones only, minus some. Found here are around 140,000 clones, about 87% of them singletons; the top ten hold 0.9% to 0.95%. The sample taken for sequencing was peripheral blood. These TCRs come from a woman aged 45-60 years with acute or convalescent COVID-19. Both conserved end residues are part of each CDR3. The D gene is left open where the match is weak. Clone size is given for some rows only: seen once, a few or many times, or a class if the clone is expanded.

J: TRBJ2-1; length: 11; D: NA; V: TRBV12-3/TRBV12-4; size: NA; CDR3: CASSLGGRQFF; DNA: TGTGCCAGCAGTCTAGGAGGAAGGCAGTTCTTC
J: TRBJ2-5; length: 15; D: NA; V: TRBV5-1; size: NA; CDR3: CASSLLSKEEQTQYF; DNA: TGCGCCAGCAGCTTGCTTAGTAAGGAGGAGCAGACCCAGTACTTC
J: TRBJ1-2; length: 16; D: TRBD1; V: TRBV27; size: NA; CDR3: CASSLDQGQGIYGYTF; DNA: TGTGCCAGCAGTTTAGATCAGGGACAGGGTATCTATGGCTACACCTTC
J: TRBJ2-7; length: 14; D: TRBD1; V: TRBV9; size: NA; CDR3: CASSVGTGNYEQYF; DNA: TGTGCCAGCAGCGTTGGGACAGGAAACTACGAGCAGTACTTC
J: TRBJ2-5; length: 14; D: NA; V: TRBV19; size: few; CDR3: CASSPSTLRETQYF; DNA: TGTGCCAGTAGTCCCTCAACCTTGCGGGAGACCCAGTACTTC
J: TRBJ2-7; length: 15; D: NA; V: TRBV7-9; size: NA; CDR3: CASSLLAGEAYEQYF; DNA: TGTGCCAGCAGCTTATTAGCAGGGGAAGCCTACGAGCAGTACTTC
J: TRBJ2-1; length: 11; D: NA; V: TRBV6-5; size: NA; CDR3: CAIGWPQEQFF; DNA: TGTGCCATCGGGTGGCCCCAGGAGCAGTTCTTC
J: TRBJ2-7; length: 15; D: NA; V: TRBV10-3; size: NA; CDR3: CAISESRLAPDEQYF; DNA: TGTGCCATCAGTGAGTCGCGACTCGCGCCGGACGAGCAGTACTTC
J: TRBJ2-3; length: 13; D: NA; V: TRBV7-8; size: NA; CDR3: CASSVAAPDTQYF; DNA: TGTGCCAGCAGCGTGGCTGCCCCAGATACGCAGTATTTT
J: TRBJ1-1; length: 14; D: TRBD1; V: TRBV19; size: NA; CDR3: CASSTDRGNTEAFF; DNA: TGTGCCAGTAGTACGGACAGGGGTAACACTGAAGCTTTCTTT
J: TRBJ2-7; length: 16; D: TRBD2; V: TRBV11-3; size: once; CDR3: CASSLVAGSPIHEQYF; DNA: TGTGCCAGCAGCTTAGTAGCGGGGTCTCCGATTCACGAGCAGTACTTC
J: TRBJ2-2; length: 16; D: TRBD1; V: TRBV9; size: NA; CDR3: CASSVTTGSDTGELFF; DNA: TGTGCCAGCAGCGTTACGACAGGGTCGGACACCGGGGAGCTGTTTTTT
J: TRBJ2-6; length: 18; D: TRBD1; V: TRBV28; size: NA; CDR3: CASSARDRGFSGANVLTF; DNA: TGTGCCAGCAGTGCCCGGGACAGGGGTTTTAGTGGGGCCAACGTCCTGACTTTC
J: TRBJ2-1; length: 15; D: NA; V: TRBV11-2; size: NA; CDR3: CASSPLRGPYNEQFF; DNA: TGTGCCAGCAGCCCCTTGCGGGGACCGTACAATGAGCAGTTCTTC
J: TRBJ2-7; length: 16; D: NA; V: TRBV6-2/TRBV6-3; size: NA; CDR3: CASSYGSVTPSYEQYF; DNA: TGTGCCAGCAGTTACGGTAGCGTGACCCCATCCTACGAGCAGTACTTC
J: TRBJ1-3; length: 16; D: TRBD1; V: TRBV6-5; size: NA; CDR3: CASSSSGTGSGNTIYF; DNA: TGTGCCAGCAGTTCCTCCGGGACAGGGAGCGGAAACACCATATATTTT
J: TRBJ2-7; length: 13; D: TRBD2; V: TRBV27; size: once; CDR3: CASSGSGIYEQYF; DNA: TGTGCCAGCAGCGGTAGCGGGATCTACGAGCAGTACTTC
J: TRBJ2-1; length: 16; D: NA; V: TRBV12-5; size: NA; CDR3: CASGFDRHLSYNEQFF; DNA: TGTGCTAGTGGTTTTGACAGACACCTCTCCTACAATGAGCAGTTCTTC
J: TRBJ1-2; length: 14; D: NA; V: TRBV6-5; size: NA; CDR3: CASSYSIRGYGYTF; DNA: TGTGCCAGCAGTTACTCGATTCGGGGTTATGGCTACACCTTC
J: TRBJ1-2; length: 14; D: TRBD1; V: TRBV11-2; size: NA; CDR3: CASISLTGGYGYTF; DNA: TGTGCCAGCATCTCACTTACAGGGGGCTATGGCTACACCTTC
J: TRBJ2-3; length: 16; D: TRBD2; V: TRBV30; size: NA; CDR3: CAWSPGLAGDGDTQYF; DNA: TGTGCCTGGAGTCCGGGACTAGCGGGAGACGGTGATACGCAGTATTTT
J: TRBJ2-2; length: 15; D: NA; V: TRBV11-3; size: NA; CDR3: CASSTRAANTGELFF; DNA: TGTGCCAGCAGCACCAGGGCGGCGAACACCGGGGAGCTGTTTTTT
J: TRBJ1-1; length: 14; D: NA; V: TRBV6-1; size: NA; CDR3: CASSEIGRNTEAFF; DNA: TGTGCCAGCAGTGAAATAGGGAGGAACACTGAAGCTTTCTTT
J: TRBJ1-2; length: 13; D: NA; V: TRBV3-1/TRBV3-2; size: NA; CDR3: CASSLSGLDGYTF; DNA: TGTGCCAGCAGCCTGAGCGGTTTAGATGGCTACACCTTC
J: TRBJ2-7; length: 14; D: NA; V: TRBV2; size: NA; CDR3: CASSAELEIYEQYF; DNA: TGTGCCAGCAGTGCGGAACTAGAGATCTACGAGCAGTACTTC
J: TRBJ2-7; length: 14; D: TRBD2; V: TRBV10-3; size: NA; CDR3: CAISPDGGAREQYF; DNA: TGTGCCATCAGTCCTGACGGGGGGGCTCGGGAGCAGTACTTC
J: TRBJ2-3; length: 15; D: TRBD2; V: TRBV6-5; size: NA; CDR3: CASLEKRGITDTQYF; DNA: TGTGCCAGCCTAGAAAAGCGGGGGATCACAGATACGCAGTATTTT
J: TRBJ1-1; length: 12; D: NA; V: TRBV30; size: NA; CDR3: CAWVRSGVLAFF; DNA: TGTGCCTGGGTTAGGTCGGGGGTGCTAGCTTTCTTT
J: TRBJ1-2; length: 14; D: NA; V: TRBV7-8; size: NA; CDR3: CASSLGGGYYGYTF; DNA: TGTGCCAGCAGCTTGGGGGGGGGATACTATGGCTACACCTTC
J: TRBJ2-2; length: 14; D: TRBD1; V: TRBV9; size: NA; CDR3: CASSAGQGAEELFF; DNA: TGTGCCAGCAGCGCGGGACAGGGGGCGGAGGAGCTGTTTTTT
J: TRBJ2-3; length: 16; D: TRBD2; V: TRBV27; size: once; CDR3: CASSSLAGEATDTQYF; DNA: TGTGCCAGCAGTTCTTTAGCGGGAGAGGCCACAGATACGCAGTATTTT
J: TRBJ2-2; length: 16; D: NA; V: TRBV18; size: NA; CDR3: CASSPTAQGSTGELFF; DNA: TGTGCCAGCTCACCTACCGCACAGGGTAGCACCGGGGAGCTGTTTTTT
J: TRBJ1-1; length: 15; D: NA; V: TRBV6-1; size: once; CDR3: CASSEATVPNTEAFF; DNA: TGTGCCAGCAGTGAAGCGACAGTTCCGAACACTGAAGCTTTCTTT
J: TRBJ2-2; length: 15; D: TRBD1; V: TRBV2; size: NA; CDR3: CASATDRRNTGELFF; DNA: TGTGCCAGCGCCACGGACAGGCGAAACACCGGGGAGCTGTTTTTT
J: TRBJ2-2; length: 13; D: NA; V: TRBV30; size: NA; CDR3: CAWDRSNTGELFF; DNA: TGTGCCTGGGACAGGTCGAACACCGGGGAGCTGTTTTTT
J: TRBJ1-1; length: 15; D: TRBD1; V: TRBV28; size: once; CDR3: CASSTPGQGEVKAFF; DNA: TGTGCCAGCAGTACGCCTGGACAGGGAGAGGTGAAGGCTTTCTTT
J: TRBJ1-2; length: 12; D: NA; V: TRBV28; size: NA; CDR3: CASSDGNYGYTF; DNA: TGTGCCAGCAGTGACGGGAACTATGGCTACACCTTC
J: TRBJ1-6; length: 14; D: NA; V: TRBV25-1; size: NA; CDR3: CASSTTGFDSPLHF; DNA: TGTGCCAGCAGCACTACAGGGTTCGATTCACCCCTCCACTTT
J: TRBJ2-3; length: 12; D: NA; V: TRBV9; size: NA; CDR3: CASSVGPPTQYF; DNA: TGTGCCAGCAGCGTCGGTCCTCCTACGCAGTATTTT
J: TRBJ2-1; length: 15; D: NA; V: TRBV11-2; size: once; CDR3: CASSFAGARDTEQFF; DNA: TGTGCCAGCAGCTTCGCGGGGGCCAGGGACACTGAGCAGTTCTTC
J: TRBJ2-3; length: 15; D: NA; V: TRBV19; size: few; CDR3: CASSIQDSSTDTQYF; DNA: TGTGCCAGTAGTATTCAGGACAGTAGCACAGATACGCAGTATTTT
J: TRBJ1-2; length: 12; D: NA; V: TRBV29-1; size: NA; CDR3: CSVGRGGNGYTF; DNA: TGCAGCGTTGGGCGGGGAGGAAATGGCTACACCTTC
J: TRBJ2-2; length: 16; D: NA; V: TRBV4-1; size: NA; CDR3: CASSQSGYGKSGELFF; DNA: TGCGCCAGCAGCCAATCCGGCTACGGGAAGTCGGGGGAGCTGTTTTTT
J: TRBJ1-5; length: 16; D: TRBD1; V: TRBV19; size: NA; CDR3: CASSELGTASNQPQHF; DNA: TGTGCCAGTAGTGAACTCGGGACAGCTAGCAATCAGCCCCAGCATTTT
J: TRBJ1-3; length: 15; D: TRBD1; V: TRBV5-1; size: NA; CDR3: CASSGGQGVGNTIYF; DNA: TGCGCCAGCAGCGGGGGACAGGGAGTTGGAAACACCATATATTTT